What follows describes a single T cell receptor (beta chain). The data were obtained in a study of blood T cell repertoires in COVID-19. Study-level background: Whether acute or convalescent, the COVID-19 samples came from the United States, Italy and Spain. T cells, B-cell-depleted T cells, or PBMCs provided the cDNA or gDNA that served as material.

As processed by the authors: Scientists estimated how many nucleated cells there were by amplifying reference gene primers. Some clones are missing from TCRdb's copy, which holds only in-frame ones; the method was immunoSEQ multiplex PCR. That table furnishes V, J and clone size, whereas the DNA furnished D and trimming. The table records 140,000 to 150,000 clones, around 81% of them present only once. The germline V and J ends were trimmed by 4 bases and 5 bases, with 14 bases remaining between them. CDR1 is LGHNA and CDR2 is YSLEER in the germline V gene. This CDR3 comprises 14 residues. The material sequenced was peripheral blood. This clonotype was sampled from a woman aged 40-49 years with active or convalescent COVID-19. The chain carries TRBV4-3 and TRBJ1-2; possible D gene TRBD1, 6 bases. CDR3 DNA sequence: TGCGCCAGCAGCCTCGGCCCACAGGGATATGGCTACACCTTC. Protein sequence: CASSLGPQGYGYTF.